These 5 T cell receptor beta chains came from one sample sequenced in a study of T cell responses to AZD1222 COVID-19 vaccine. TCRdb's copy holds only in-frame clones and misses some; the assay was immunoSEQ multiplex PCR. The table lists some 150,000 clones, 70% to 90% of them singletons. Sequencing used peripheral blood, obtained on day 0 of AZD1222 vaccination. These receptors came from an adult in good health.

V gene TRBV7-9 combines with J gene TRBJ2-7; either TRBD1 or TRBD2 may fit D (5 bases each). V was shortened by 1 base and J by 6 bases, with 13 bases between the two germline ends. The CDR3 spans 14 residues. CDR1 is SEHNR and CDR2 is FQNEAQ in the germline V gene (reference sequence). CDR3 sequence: CASSLVSRAGEQYF. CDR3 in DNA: TGTGCCAGCAGCTTAGTCAGCAGGGCGGGCGAGCAGTACTTC.

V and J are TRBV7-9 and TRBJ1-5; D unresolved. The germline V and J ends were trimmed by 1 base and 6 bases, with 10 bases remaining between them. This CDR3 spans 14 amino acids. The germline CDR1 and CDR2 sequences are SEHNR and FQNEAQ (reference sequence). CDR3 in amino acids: CASSLEVSGQPQHF. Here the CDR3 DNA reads TGTGCCAGCAGCTTAGAGGTTTCCGGTCAGCCCCAGCATTTT.

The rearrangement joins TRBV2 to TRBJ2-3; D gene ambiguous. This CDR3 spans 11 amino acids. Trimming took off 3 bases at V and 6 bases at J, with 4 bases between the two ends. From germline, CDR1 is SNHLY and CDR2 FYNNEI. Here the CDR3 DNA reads TGTGCCAGCAGTGACACTGATACGCAGTATTTT. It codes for CASSDTDTQYF.

CDR3 loop: CASSLGGQGPYEQYF. The CDR3, as DNA: TGTGCCAGCAGCTTGGGTGGCCAGGGTCCCTACGAGCAGTACTTC. The chain employs TRBV5-4 and TRBJ2-7, with a possible D match to TRBD1 (5 bases). Per the germline V gene, CDR1 is SGHNT and CDR2 is YYREEE (reference sequence). CDR3 length equals 15 residues. Trimming cost V 0 bases and J 2 bases, with 12 bases left between them.

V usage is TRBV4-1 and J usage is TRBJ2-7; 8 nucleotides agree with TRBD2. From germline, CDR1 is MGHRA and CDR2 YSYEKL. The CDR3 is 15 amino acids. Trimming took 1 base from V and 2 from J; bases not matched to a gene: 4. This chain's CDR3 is CASSQVPAGAYEQYF. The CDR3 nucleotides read TGCGCCAGCAGCCAAGTCCCAGCGGGGGCCTACGAGCAGTACTTC.